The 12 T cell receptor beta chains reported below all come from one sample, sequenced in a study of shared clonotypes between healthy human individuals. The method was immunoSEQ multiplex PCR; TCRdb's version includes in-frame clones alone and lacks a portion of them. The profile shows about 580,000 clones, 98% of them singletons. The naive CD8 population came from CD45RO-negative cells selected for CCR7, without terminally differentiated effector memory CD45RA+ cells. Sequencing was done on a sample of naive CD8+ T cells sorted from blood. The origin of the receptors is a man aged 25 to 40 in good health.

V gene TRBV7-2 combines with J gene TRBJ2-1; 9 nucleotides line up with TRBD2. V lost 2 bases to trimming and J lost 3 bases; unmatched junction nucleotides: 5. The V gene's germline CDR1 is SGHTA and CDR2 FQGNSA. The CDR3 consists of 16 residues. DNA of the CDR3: TGTGCCAGCAGCTTATTAGCGGGAGCTTTCTACAATGAGCAGTTCTTC. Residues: CASSLLAGAFYNEQFF.

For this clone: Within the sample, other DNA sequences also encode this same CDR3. For the CDR3, the DNA is TGTGCCAGCAGGCCCGGACTAGCGGCCTACGAGCAGTACTTC. Amino acids: CASRPGLAAYEQYF. The chain uses TRBV27 and TRBJ2-7; 10 bases are a match to TRBD2. CDR3 size: 14 residues. The trim removed 6 bases at V and 2 bases at J, leaving 4 bases unmatched. Germline V gene sequence: CDR1 MNHEY, CDR2 SMNVEV (reference sequence).

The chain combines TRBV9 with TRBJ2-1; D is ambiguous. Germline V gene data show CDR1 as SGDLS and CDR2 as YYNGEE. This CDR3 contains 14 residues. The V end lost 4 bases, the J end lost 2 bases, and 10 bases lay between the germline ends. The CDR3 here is CASSPKTPYNEQFF. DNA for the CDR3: TGTGCCAGCAGCCCAAAGACACCCTACAATGAGCAGTTCTTC.

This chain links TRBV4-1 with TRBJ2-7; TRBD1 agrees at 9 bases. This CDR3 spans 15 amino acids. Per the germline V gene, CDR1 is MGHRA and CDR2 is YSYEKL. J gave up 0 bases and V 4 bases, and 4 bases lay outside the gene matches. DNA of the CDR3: TGCGCCAGCAGCCTGCGACAGGGGGGCTCCTACGAGCAGTACTTC. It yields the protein CASSLRQGGSYEQYF.

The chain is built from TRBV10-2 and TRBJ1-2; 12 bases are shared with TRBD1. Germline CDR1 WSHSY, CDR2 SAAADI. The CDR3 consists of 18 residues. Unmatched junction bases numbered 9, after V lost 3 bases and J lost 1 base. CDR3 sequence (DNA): TGCGCCAGCAGTGATCGAGGGACAGGGGGCTTGGGTAACTATGGCTACACCTTC. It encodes CASSDRGTGGLGNYGYTF.

The CDR3 DNA reads TGTGCCAGCAGCCAAGAGGGACTAGCGGGCACAGCTGGCTCCAATGAGCAGTTCTTC. It yields the protein CASSQEGLAGTAGSNEQFF. The gene calls are TRBV14 and TRBJ2-1, with 12 positions matching TRBD2. The trim removed 0 bases at V and 6 bases at J, leaving 12 bases unmatched. Germline V lookup: CDR1 SGHDN, CDR2 FVKESK. The CDR3 is made up of 19 amino acids.

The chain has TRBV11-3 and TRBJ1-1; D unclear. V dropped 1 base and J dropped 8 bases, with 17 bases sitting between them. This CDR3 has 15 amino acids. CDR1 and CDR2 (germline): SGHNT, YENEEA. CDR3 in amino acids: CASSLAHGLGLEAFF. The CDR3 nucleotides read TGTGCCAGCAGCTTAGCCCATGGCCTTGGTCTCGAAGCTTTCTTT.

The CDR3 nucleotides are TGTGCCAGCAGCGTAGATCATTTAGTGGACGAGCAGTACTTC. This encodes CASSVDHLVDEQYF. V is TRBV9 and J is TRBJ2-7; no clear D gene. The CDR3 loop spans 14 amino acids. The germline V gene encodes CDR1 SGDLS and CDR2 YYNGEE. The V end lost 0 bases, the J end lost 5 bases, and 12 bases lay between the germline ends.

For the CDR3, the DNA is TGTGCCAGCAGTGGACAGGGGCATCAGCCCCAGCATTTT. Encoded protein: CASSGQGHQPQHF. The genes are TRBV28 and TRBJ1-5; TRBD1 matches 9 bases. The CDR3 covers 13 residues. V shed 5 bases, J shed 5 bases, and the junction held 1 base outside the gene matches. Per the germline V gene, CDR1 is MDHEN and CDR2 is SYDVKM.

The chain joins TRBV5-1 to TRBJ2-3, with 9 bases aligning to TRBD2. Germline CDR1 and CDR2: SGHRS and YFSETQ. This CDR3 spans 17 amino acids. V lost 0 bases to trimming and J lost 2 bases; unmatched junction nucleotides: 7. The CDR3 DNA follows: TGCGCCAGCAGCTTGGGGGTAGCGGGAGTTAACACAGATACGCAGTATTTT. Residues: CASSLGVAGVNTDTQYF.

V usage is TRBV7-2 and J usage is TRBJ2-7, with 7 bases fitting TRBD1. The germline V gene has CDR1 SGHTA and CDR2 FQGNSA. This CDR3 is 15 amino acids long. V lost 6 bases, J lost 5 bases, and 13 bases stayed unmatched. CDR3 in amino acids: CASSSAGTVYHEQYF. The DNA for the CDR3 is TGTGCCAGCAGTTCGGCCGGGACAGTTTATCACGAGCAGTACTTC.

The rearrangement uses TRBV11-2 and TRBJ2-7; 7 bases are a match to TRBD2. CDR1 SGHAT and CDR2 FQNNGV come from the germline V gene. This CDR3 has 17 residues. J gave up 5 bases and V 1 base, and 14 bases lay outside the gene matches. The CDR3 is CASSLVLAGAQTNEQYF. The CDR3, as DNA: TGTGCCAGCAGCTTAGTTTTGGCGGGAGCCCAAACTAACGAGCAGTACTTC.